Below, 14 T cell receptor beta chains from the same sample are listed, as sequenced in a study of cytomegalovirus exposure and HLA in healthy donors. With 60 Vbeta and 13 Jbeta primers, the PCR was carried out. The protocol was immunoSEQ multiplex PCR, while the TCRdb copy is restricted to in-frame clones and leaves out a portion. This sample has about 190,000 clones; 60% to 85% occur once, and the top ten carry roughly 1.5%. The source material was PBMCs. Source of these receptors: a woman younger than 35 in good health and CMV-seronegative.

This chain uses TRBV6-1 with TRBJ2-1, with 8 positions matching TRBD1. CDR1 is MNHNS, CDR2 SASEGT, per germline. The CDR3 runs 14 residues. After removal of 6 bases from V and 7 bases from J, the junction contained 8 bases not matched to a gene. CDR3 in DNA: TGTGCCAGCAGCCTGGACAGGGAAATAAATGAGCAGTTCTTC. It codes for CASSLDREINEQFF.

The rearrangement links TRBV9 to TRBJ2-7; 7 bases fit TRBD1. V dropped 2 bases and J dropped 6; count of bases not matched to a gene: 8. Looked up from germline, CDR1 is SGDLS and CDR2 is YYNGEE. The CDR3 has 14 residues. The CDR3 sequence: CASSVIDRAVEQYF. CDR3 in DNA: TGTGCCAGCAGCGTCATCGACAGGGCGGTCGAGCAGTACTTC.

V usage is TRBV6-4 and J usage is TRBJ2-7; 12 nucleotides agree with TRBD2. The ends lost 5 bases at V and 4 bases at J; junction bases unmatched: 3. Germline-derived CDR1 and CDR2 are MRHNA and SNTAGT. CDR3 size: 14 residues. CDR3: CASSSLAGGYEQYF. CDR3 DNA: TGTGCCAGCAGTTCACTAGCGGGAGGTTACGAGCAGTACTTC.

The rearrangement links TRBV15 to TRBJ2-3; unclear D gene. Germline-derived CDR1 and CDR2 are LNHNV and YYDKDF (reference sequence). The CDR3 loop spans 11 amino acids. The V gene lost 8 bases and the J gene lost 11 bases, with 14 bases spanning the gap. CDR3 region: CATLQLGVQYF. For the CDR3, the DNA is TGTGCCACCCTACAGTTGGGTGTGCAGTATTTT.

The V gene is TRBV7-9, the J gene TRBJ2-3; TRBD2 matches 7 bases. The junction had 7 bases not matched to a gene; V was cut back by 5 bases and J by 2 bases. The germline CDR1 and CDR2 sequences are SEHNR and FQNEAQ (reference sequence). The CDR3 has 15 amino acids. The CDR3 spells CASSPLSGSTDTQYF. CDR3 coding DNA: TGTGCCAGCAGCCCACTTAGCGGGTCCACAGATACGCAGTATTTT.

The V call is TRBV19, the J call TRBJ2-2; 9 bases map to TRBD1. J gave up 4 bases and V 3 bases, and 6 bases lay outside the gene matches. CDR1 is LNHDA, CDR2 SQIVND, per germline (reference sequence). The CDR3 length is 16 residues. The CDR3 DNA reads TGTGCCAGTAGTATTGAGGGGACAGGGAGCACCGGGGAGCTGTTTTTT. Amino acid sequence: CASSIEGTGSTGELFF.

The genes are TRBV28 and TRBJ2-7, with TRBD2 identical over 12 bases. The V gene's germline CDR1 is MDHEN and CDR2 SYDVKM. The CDR3 extends over 18 amino acids. Germline trimming cut 6 bases from V and 1 base from J; bases unmatched to any gene: 13. The DNA of the CDR3 is TGTGCCAGCAGCCAACCGACTAGCGGGAGCCTTCGATCCTACGAGCAGTACTTC. Amino acid sequence: CASSQPTSGSLRSYEQYF.

J is TRBJ2-7 and V is TRBV19; 7 bases fit TRBD2. Germline V gene lookup returns CDR1 LNHDA and CDR2 SQIVND (reference sequence). V lost 7 bases and J lost 3; bases outside the gene matches: 6. The CDR3 contains 13 residues. The CDR3 protein is CASTMGGFYEQYF. The CDR3 DNA follows: TGTGCCAGTACCATGGGAGGGTTCTACGAGCAGTACTTC.

The chain combines TRBV6-5 with TRBJ1-1, with D possibly matching TRBD1 (6 bases). Trimming took off 0 bases at V and 3 bases at J, with 11 bases between the two ends. This CDR3 has 15 amino acids. Looked up from germline, CDR1 is MNHEY and CDR2 is SVGAGI. CDR3 bases: TGTGCCAGCAGTTACTCACAGGGAACGGACACTGAAGCTTTCTTT. It yields the protein CASSYSQGTDTEAFF.

The rearrangement uses TRBV9 and TRBJ2-6; D gene uncertain. Germline V gene sequence: CDR1 SGDLS, CDR2 YYNGEE. Trimming stripped 4 bases from V and 2 bases from J, with 10 bases between. This CDR3 region has 15 residues. The CDR3 loop reads CASSRDMTGANVLTF. As DNA, the CDR3 is TGTGCCAGCAGCCGTGACATGACTGGGGCCAACGTCCTGACTTTC. Drawing the rest from reference TRBV9 and TRBJ2-6, the complete variable domain is DSGVTQTPKHLITATGQRVTLRCSPRSGDLSVYWYQQSLDQGLQFLIQYYNGEERAKGNILERFSAQQFPDLHSELNLSSLELGDSALYFCASSRDMTGANVLTFGAGSRLTVL.

The chain links TRBV7-2 to TRBJ1-2, with D possibly being TRBD1 (5 bases). CDR1 and CDR2 from the germline V gene are SGHTA and FQGNSA. Trimming stripped 4 bases from V and 0 bases from J, with 15 bases between. This CDR3 region has 16 residues. The CDR3 reads CASSSGGVSANYGYTF. CDR3 DNA sequence: TGTGCCAGCAGCTCCGGAGGGGTCTCAGCTAACTATGGCTACACCTTC.

The chain recombines TRBV7-9 with TRBJ2-7, with D maybe TRBD1 (5 bases). The V and J ends lost 1 base and 6 bases respectively, with 13 bases between them. The CDR3 consists of 14 residues. Germline CDR1 and CDR2: SEHNR and FQNEAQ (reference sequence). CDR3 sequence: CASSLEDIRREQYF. The CDR3 DNA sequence: TGTGCCAGCAGCTTAGAGGACATCCGGCGCGAGCAGTACTTC.

V is TRBV29-1 and J is TRBJ2-1; tentatively, D is TRBD2 (6 bases). This CDR3 contains 15 residues. Germline V gives CDR1 SQVTM, CDR2 ANQGSEA. Trimming took off 3 bases at V and 4 bases at J, with 16 bases between the two ends. CDR3 sequence: CSVEVEGRSYNEQFF. The CDR3 nucleotides read TGCAGCGTTGAGGTGGAGGGGCGGTCTTACAATGAGCAGTTCTTC.

The chain has TRBV30 and TRBJ1-1; 9 bases agree with TRBD1. J was trimmed by 1 base and V by 4 bases; bases with no gene match: 4. Germline V gene lookup returns CDR1 GTSNPN and CDR2 SVGIG (reference sequence). This CDR3 is built from 14 residues. CDR3: CAWKLTGGNTEAFF. The CDR3 DNA reads as TGTGCCTGGAAGCTGACAGGGGGGAACACTGAAGCTTTCTTT.